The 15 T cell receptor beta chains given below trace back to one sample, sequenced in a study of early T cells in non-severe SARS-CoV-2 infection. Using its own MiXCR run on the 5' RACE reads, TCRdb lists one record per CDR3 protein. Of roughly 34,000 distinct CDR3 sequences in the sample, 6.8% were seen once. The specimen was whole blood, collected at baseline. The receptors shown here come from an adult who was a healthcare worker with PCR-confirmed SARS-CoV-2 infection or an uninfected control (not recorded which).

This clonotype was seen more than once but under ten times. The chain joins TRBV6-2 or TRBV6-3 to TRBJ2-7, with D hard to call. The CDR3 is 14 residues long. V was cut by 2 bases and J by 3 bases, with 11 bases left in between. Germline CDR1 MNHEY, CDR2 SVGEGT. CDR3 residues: CASSYTSRNYEQYF. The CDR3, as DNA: TGTGCCAGCAGTTACACTTCGCGTAACTACGAGCAGTACTTC.

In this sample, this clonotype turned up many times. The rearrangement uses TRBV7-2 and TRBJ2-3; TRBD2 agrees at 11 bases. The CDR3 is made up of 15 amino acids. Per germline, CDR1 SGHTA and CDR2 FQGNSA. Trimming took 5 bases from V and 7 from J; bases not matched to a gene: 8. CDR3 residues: CASSLEGLAVYTQYF. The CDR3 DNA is TGTGCCAGCAGCCTAGAGGGACTAGCGGTCTATACGCAGTATTTT.

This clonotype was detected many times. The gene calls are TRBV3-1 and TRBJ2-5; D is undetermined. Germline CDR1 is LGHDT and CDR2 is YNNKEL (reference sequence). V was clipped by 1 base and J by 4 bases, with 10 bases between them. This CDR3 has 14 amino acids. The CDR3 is CASSQVMGRETQYF. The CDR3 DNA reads TGTGCCAGCAGCCAAGTAATGGGCCGAGAGACCCAGTACTTC.

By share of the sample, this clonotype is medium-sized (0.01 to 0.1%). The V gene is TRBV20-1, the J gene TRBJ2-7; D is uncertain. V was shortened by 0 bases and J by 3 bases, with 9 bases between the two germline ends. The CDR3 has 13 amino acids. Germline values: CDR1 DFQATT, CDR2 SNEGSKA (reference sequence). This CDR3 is CSARDYALYEQYF. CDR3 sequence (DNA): TGCAGTGCTAGAGATTACGCCCTCTACGAGCAGTACTTC.

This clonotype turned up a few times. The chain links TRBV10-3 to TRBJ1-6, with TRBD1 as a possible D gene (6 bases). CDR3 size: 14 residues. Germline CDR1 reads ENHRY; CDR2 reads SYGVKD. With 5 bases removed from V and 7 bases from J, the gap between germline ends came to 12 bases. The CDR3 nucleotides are TGTGCCATCAGTATAGGGGGAATCAATTCACCCCTCCACTTT. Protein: CAISIGGINSPLHF.

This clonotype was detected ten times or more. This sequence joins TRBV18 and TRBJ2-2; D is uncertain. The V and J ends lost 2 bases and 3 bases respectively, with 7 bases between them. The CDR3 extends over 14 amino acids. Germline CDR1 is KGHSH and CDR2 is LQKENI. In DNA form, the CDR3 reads TGTGCCAGCTCACCAACAACGGACACCGGGGAGCTGTTTTTT. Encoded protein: CASSPTTDTGELFF.

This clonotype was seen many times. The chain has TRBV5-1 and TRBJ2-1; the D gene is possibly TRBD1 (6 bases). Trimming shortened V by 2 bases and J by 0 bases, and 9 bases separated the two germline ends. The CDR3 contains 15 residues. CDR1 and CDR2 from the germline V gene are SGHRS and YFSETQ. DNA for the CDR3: TGCGCCAGCAGCTTCCCCAGGGGCTCCTACAATGAGCAGTTCTTC. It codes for CASSFPRGSYNEQFF.

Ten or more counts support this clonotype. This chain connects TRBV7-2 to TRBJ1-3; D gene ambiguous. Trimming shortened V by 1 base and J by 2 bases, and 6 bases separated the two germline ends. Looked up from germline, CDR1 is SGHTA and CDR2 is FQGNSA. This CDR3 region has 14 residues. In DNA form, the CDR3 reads TGTGCCAGCAGCTTAGGGGGTGCTGGAAACACCATATATTTT. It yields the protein CASSLGGAGNTIYF.

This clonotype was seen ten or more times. The CDR3 spells CSAKVRQGGTGELFF. In DNA, the CDR3 is TGCAGCGCAAAAGTACGACAGGGAGGCACCGGGGAGCTGTTTTTT. The rearrangement links TRBV29-1 to TRBJ2-2, with D possibly being TRBD1 (7 bases). CDR3 length equals 15 residues. Trimming took 7 bases from V and 4 from J, leaving 19 bases between them. Germline V gene sequence: CDR1 SQVTM, CDR2 ANQGSEA.

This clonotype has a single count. For the CDR3, the DNA is TGCGCCAGCAGCTTGGTGACTAGCGGGGACCTTGGGCAGTTCTTC. Protein sequence: CASSLVTSGDLGQFF. This chain connects TRBV5-1 to TRBJ2-1, with 11 nucleotides matching TRBD2. The ends lost 0 bases at V and 12 bases at J; junction bases unmatched: 8. Germline CDR1 SGHRS, CDR2 YFSETQ. The CDR3 length is 15 residues.

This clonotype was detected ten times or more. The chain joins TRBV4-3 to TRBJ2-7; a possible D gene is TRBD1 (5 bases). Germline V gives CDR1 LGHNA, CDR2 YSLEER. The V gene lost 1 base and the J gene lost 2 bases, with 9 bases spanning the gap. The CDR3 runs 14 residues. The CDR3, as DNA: TGCGCCAGCAGCCAAGCAGTGGGGCCCTACGAGCAGTACTTC. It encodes CASSQAVGPYEQYF.

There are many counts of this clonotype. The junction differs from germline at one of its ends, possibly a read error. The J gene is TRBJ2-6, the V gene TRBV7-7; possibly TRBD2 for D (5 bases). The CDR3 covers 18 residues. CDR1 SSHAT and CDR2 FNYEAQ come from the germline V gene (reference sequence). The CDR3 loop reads CASSLAAAEASGANVLTF. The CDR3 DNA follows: TGTGCTAGCAGCTTAGCTGCTGCGGAGGCCTCTGGGGCCAACGTCCTGACTTTC.

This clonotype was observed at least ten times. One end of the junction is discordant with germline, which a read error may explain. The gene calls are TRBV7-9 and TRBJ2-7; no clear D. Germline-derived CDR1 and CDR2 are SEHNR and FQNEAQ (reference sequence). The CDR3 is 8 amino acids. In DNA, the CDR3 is TGTGCCAGCAGCTTTGAGGACTTC. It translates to CASSFEDF.

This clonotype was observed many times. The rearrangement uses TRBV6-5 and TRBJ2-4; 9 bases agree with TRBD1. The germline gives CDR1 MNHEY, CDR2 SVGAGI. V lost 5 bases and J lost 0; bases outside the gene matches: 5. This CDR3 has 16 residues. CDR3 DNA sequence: TGTGCCAGCAGTGGGACAGGGTCTGGAGCCAAAAACATTCAGTACTTC. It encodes CASSGTGSGAKNIQYF.

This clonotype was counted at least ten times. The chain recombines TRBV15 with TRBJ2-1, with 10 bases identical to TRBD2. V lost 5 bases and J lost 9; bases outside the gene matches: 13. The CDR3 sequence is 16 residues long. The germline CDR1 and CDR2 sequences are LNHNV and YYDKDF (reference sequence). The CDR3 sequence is CATSPRASGGGGEQFF. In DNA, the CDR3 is TGTGCCACCAGCCCCCGTGCTAGCGGGGGAGGTGGTGAGCAGTTCTTC. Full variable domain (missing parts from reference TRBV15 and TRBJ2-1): DAMVIQNPRYQVTQFGKPVTLSCSQTLNHNVMYWYQQKSSQAPKLLFHYYDKDFNNEADTPDNFQSRRPNTSFCFLDIRSPGLGDTAMYLCATSPRASGGGGEQFFGPGTRLTVL.